The clone carrying this T cell receptor (beta chain) was seen at least ten times. Its target is unknown. With 10-nucleotide random UMIs, 5'RACE was used to make the cDNA. Sequencing of 15-18 subjects in each run yielded over 160 million TCR-beta sequences. TCRdb ran MiXCR on the 5' RACE reads and lists one entry per CDR3 protein. The sample contains around 55,000 distinct CDR3 sequences, under 4.5% of which appear only once. The study built sorted libraries from some 900,000 CD4+ or CD8+ T cells. This sample was taken from a study of neurological immune-mediated disorders. CDR3 size: 15 residues. The ends were cut back, 1 base at V and 8 bases at J, with 17 bases in the middle. Germline V lookup: CDR1 SGHDN, CDR2 FVKESK. Findings and caveats of the study: It was HTLV-1-associated myelopathy that showed the most TCR clonal expansion, while multiple sclerosis showed the least, falling below healthy controls.

The sequenced material came from CD4+ T cells from blood. The TCR sequence derives from a woman aged 40 to 50 with multiple sclerosis. The chain has TRBV14 and TRBJ1-2; a possible D gene is TRBD1 (6 bases). The chain's CDR3 is CASSQGGQPRGGYTF. The CDR3 nucleotides read TGTGCCAGCAGCCAAGGAGGACAGCCTCGGGGCGGCTACACCTTC.